This TCR beta chain was obtained from a study of blood T cell repertoires in COVID-19. Assay used: immunoSEQ multiplex PCR; TCRdb lists only in-frame clones, some missing. This sample carries hundreds of thousands of clones, around 88% of them seen once, and the ten largest clones take approximately 7.2%. Germline CDR1 is LNHDA and CDR2 is SQIVND (reference sequence). With 2 bases clipped from V and 4 bases from J, the junction kept 5 bases outside the gene matches. This CDR3 region has 15 residues. This clone was seen once. The source material was peripheral blood. The sequence was collected from a woman aged 25 to 39 who had recovered from COVID-19. The chain is built from TRBV19 and TRBJ2-7; 10 bases agree with TRBD1. The CDR3 sequence: CASSILSGQGYEQYF. For the CDR3, the DNA is TGTGCCAGTAGTATACTCTCGGGACAGGGGTACGAGCAGTACTTC.